The 32 T cell receptor beta chains below were found in one sample sequenced in a study of blood T cell repertoires in COVID-19. Libraries were prepared by immunoSEQ multiplex PCR; TCRdb keeps only in-frame clonotypes and omits some of them. The sample includes about 220,000 clones, approximately 85% of them seen just once. The sequenced sample was peripheral blood. The receptors were sampled from a woman between 70 and 85 years old with COVID-19, enrolled during active disease.

In this sample, this clone turned up many times. V gene TRBV12-1 combines with J gene TRBJ1-2; TRBD1, the table's D call, was not compared with the DNA. TRBV12-1 is flagged as a pseudogene. This CDR3 has 19 amino acids. The CDR3 loop is CASSFEIRTGGDGNYGYTF. CDR3 in DNA: TGTGCCAGCAGCTTTGAAATTCGGACAGGGGGCGATGGTAACTATGGCTACACCTTC.

The chain couples TRBV11-3 to TRBJ2-7, with TRBD1 as a possible D gene (6 bases). This CDR3 is built from 14 residues. The germline CDR1 and CDR2 sequences are SGHNT and YENEEA. Trimming stripped 5 bases from V and 2 bases from J, with 13 bases between. The CDR3 DNA is TGTGCCAGCAGCCCCGAGACAGGAGCCTACGAGCAGTACTTC. Amino acids: CASSPETGAYEQYF.

This chain uses TRBV9 with TRBJ2-1; 11 nucleotides line up with TRBD2. The junction had 12 bases not matched to a gene; V was cut back by 0 bases and J by 7 bases. The CDR3 loop spans 18 amino acids. Germline V gene lookup returns CDR1 SGDLS and CDR2 YYNGEE. The CDR3 spells CASSVATWNSGRGNEQFF. CDR3 DNA sequence: TGTGCCAGCAGCGTAGCTACTTGGAATAGCGGGAGGGGGAATGAGCAGTTCTTC.

This chain connects TRBV7-6 to TRBJ2-7; TRBD2 matches 14 bases. Trimming removed 6 bases from V and 6 bases from J; junction bases left unmatched: 10. Germline V gives CDR1 SGHVS, CDR2 FNYEAQ. The CDR3 contains 16 residues. The CDR3 region is CASSLTSGRAGSEQYF. Written as DNA, the CDR3 is TGTGCCAGCAGTTTGACTAGCGGGAGGGCCGGCTCCGAGCAGTACTTC.

This chain joins TRBV6-5 and TRBJ1-4; tentative D call: TRBD1 (5 bases). Germline-derived CDR1 and CDR2 are MNHEY and SVGAGI. Trimming stripped 7 bases from V and 5 bases from J, with 14 bases between. This CDR3 comprises 14 residues. DNA for the CDR3: TGTGCCAGCACAATCGGGACTGGGAATGAAAAACTGTTTTTT. As protein: CASTIGTGNEKLFF.

This chain links TRBV19 with TRBJ2-1, with 10 bases matching TRBD2. After removal of 6 bases from V and 4 bases from J, the junction contained 6 bases not matched to a gene. Per the germline V gene, CDR1 is LNHDA and CDR2 is SQIVND (reference sequence). The CDR3 contains 15 residues. CDR3 sequence: CASRPIAGGYNEQFF. The CDR3 bases are TGTGCCAGTAGGCCGATAGCGGGGGGTTACAATGAGCAGTTCTTC.

The rearrangement joins TRBV10-1 to TRBJ1-1; no reliable D call. The CDR3 contains 15 residues. V lost 7 bases to trimming and J lost 3 bases, with 18 bases between them. Germline-derived CDR1 and CDR2 are WNHNN and SYGVQD (reference sequence). CDR3 DNA sequence: TGCGCCAGCATTGGGTTGGGAGACCGGCACACTGAAGCTTTCTTT. Protein: CASIGLGDRHTEAFF.

The chain combines TRBV18 with TRBJ1-2; maybe TRBD1 (5 bases). The CDR3 runs to 15 residues. Germline lookup yields CDR1 KGHSH and CDR2 LQKENI. The V gene lost 6 bases and the J gene lost 3 bases, with 17 bases spanning the gap. The CDR3 DNA reads as TGTGCCAGCTCCTTCAGCCGCGGGACGGACTATGGCTACACCTTC. It is translated as CASSFSRGTDYGYTF.

V and J are TRBV4-2 and TRBJ1-4; possibly TRBD1 for D (5 bases). The CDR3 spans 13 residues. Between the trimmed V and J ends, which lost 0 bases and 14 bases, there was a span of 13 bases. In germline, CDR1 is LGHNA, CDR2 YNFKEQ. CDR3 amino acids: CASSQDWAQGLFF. Written as DNA, the CDR3 is TGTGCCAGCAGCCAAGATTGGGCCCAGGGTCTGTTTTTT.

The chain is built from TRBV6-2 or TRBV6-3 and TRBJ2-7, with TRBD1 as a possible D gene (7 bases). In germline, CDR1 is MNHEY, CDR2 SVGEGT. Trimming stripped 2 bases from V and 7 bases from J, with 27 bases between. CDR3 length: 18 amino acids. CDR3 region: CASSYPRTAGQLYGEQYF. The CDR3, as DNA: TGTGCCAGCAGTTACCCCAGAACCGCGGGACAGCTCTACGGGGAGCAGTACTTC.

This clone was counted between two and nine times. This sequence joins TRBV6-5 and TRBJ2-7; D is perhaps TRBD1 (6 bases). The germline gives CDR1 MNHEY, CDR2 SVGAGI. Trimming shortened V by 2 bases and J by 2 bases, and 10 bases separated the two germline ends. The CDR3 contains 14 residues. CDR3 sequence reads: CASSYTGNPYEQYF. DNA of the CDR3: TGTGCCAGCAGTTACACAGGGAACCCCTACGAGCAGTACTTC.

CDR3 bases: TGTGCCAGCAGCTTCGGACAGGGCGCGAACACCGGGGAGCTGTTTTTT. This codes for CASSFGQGANTGELFF. The chain employs TRBV5-6 and TRBJ2-2; 8 nucleotides align to TRBD1. Germline V gene sequence: CDR1 SGHDT, CDR2 YYEEEE. The CDR3 covers 16 residues. Trimming at V came to 2 bases and at J to 0 bases, leaving 3 bases not matched to a gene.

The chain employs TRBV7-2 and TRBJ1-1; D gene unclear. The germline V gene has CDR1 SGHTA and CDR2 FQGNSA. V lost 4 bases to trimming and J lost 5 bases, with 14 bases between them. The CDR3 has 14 amino acids. DNA for the CDR3: TGTGCCAGCAGCTCGCTTATTGGAGGAACTGAAGCTTTCTTT. Translating it yields CASSSLIGGTEAFF.

The chain employs TRBV9 and TRBJ2-5; 7 bases match TRBD2. From germline, CDR1 is SGDLS and CDR2 YYNGEE. Trimming removed 1 base from V and 3 bases from J; junction bases left unmatched: 0. The CDR3 has 13 residues. The CDR3 protein is CASSVLAEETQYF. The CDR3 nucleotides read TGTGCCAGCAGCGTACTAGCGGAAGAGACCCAGTACTTC.

This chain connects TRBV6-6 to TRBJ2-5, with TRBD2 identical over 8 bases. Germline V gene lookup returns CDR1 MNHNY and CDR2 SVGAGI (reference sequence). Trimming removed 4 bases from V and 3 bases from J; junction bases left unmatched: 10. The CDR3 length is 16 residues. As DNA, the CDR3 is TGTGCCAGCAGTTCCCCGAGCGGGAGAGGTGAAGAGACCCAGTACTTC. Translated, it gives CASSSPSGRGEETQYF.

About this clone: This sample also contains other DNA sequences that code for the same CDR3. This rearrangement joins TRBV7-9 to TRBJ1-1; D is unresolved. Trimming cost V 5 bases and J 2 bases, with 12 bases left between them. The CDR3 loop spans 14 amino acids. The germline V gene has CDR1 SEHNR and CDR2 FQNEAQ (reference sequence). DNA of the CDR3: TGTGCCAGCAGCCTAACAGCTTCCAACACTGAAGCTTTCTTT. Translating gives CASSLTASNTEAFF.

The chain is built from TRBV7-2 and TRBJ2-2; the D gene is possibly TRBD2 (6 bases). The length of the CDR3 is 16 residues. Germline-derived CDR1 and CDR2 are SGHTA and FQGNSA. The V end lost 5 bases, the J end lost 4 bases, and 17 bases lay between the germline ends. CDR3 sequence: CASSLVGGGITGELFF. The CDR3, as DNA: TGTGCCAGCAGCCTAGTCGGGGGAGGAATCACCGGGGAGCTGTTTTTT.

The V and J genes are TRBV18 and TRBJ2-1; D might be TRBD2 (7 bases). The CDR3 is 16 residues long. V lost 1 base, J lost 2 bases, and 12 bases lay in between. Germline CDR1 and CDR2: KGHSH and LQKENI. CDR3 protein: CASSPLRGGTYNEQFF. In DNA, the CDR3 is TGTGCCAGCTCACCACTCAGGGGAGGGACCTACAATGAGCAGTTCTTC.

The chain combines TRBV6-2 or TRBV6-3 with TRBJ2-7; TRBD2 matches 9 bases. The length of the CDR3 is 15 residues. Germline CDR1 and CDR2: MNHEY and SVGEGT. J was trimmed by 7 bases and V by 4 bases; bases with no gene match: 11. CDR3 loop: CASSSSGTPAGEQYF. The DNA of the CDR3 is TGTGCCAGCAGTTCTAGCGGGACCCCCGCTGGGGAGCAGTACTTC.

The chain is built from TRBV12-3 or TRBV12-4 and TRBJ1-4; D uncertain. The CDR3 spans 12 residues. Trimming shortened V by 1 base and J by 10 bases, and 7 bases separated the two germline ends. CDR3 protein: CASSLGRGKLFF. The DNA of the CDR3 is TGTGCCAGCAGTTTAGGCCGAGGAAAACTGTTTTTT.

V usage is TRBV3-1 (or the pseudogene TRBV3-2) and J usage is TRBJ1-2; 8 nucleotides agree with TRBD1. This CDR3 is 15 amino acids long. V lost 2 bases, J lost 5 bases, and 7 bases stayed unmatched. In germline, CDR1 is LGHDT, CDR2 YNNKEL (reference sequence). The CDR3 protein is CASSQPTGGVYGYTF. CDR3 DNA: TGTGCCAGCAGCCAACCTACAGGGGGGGTATATGGCTACACCTTC.

This rearrangement joins TRBV19 to TRBJ1-1; D gene ambiguous. V lost 0 bases and J lost 1, with 9 bases in between. This CDR3 comprises 15 residues. Germline-derived CDR1 and CDR2 are LNHDA and SQIVND (reference sequence). In nucleotides, the CDR3 is TGTGCCAGTAGTATAGAACAGCGGAGGAACACTGAAGCTTTCTTT. Translated, it gives CASSIEQRRNTEAFF.

This chain links TRBV12-3 or TRBV12-4 with TRBJ1-2; tentatively, D is TRBD1 (6 bases). The CDR3 runs 13 residues. V lost 5 bases and J lost 7, with 14 bases in between. The CDR3: CASSPQGVGGYTF. CDR3 in DNA: TGTGCCAGCAGTCCACAGGGAGTTGGTGGCTACACCTTC.

The chain carries TRBV10-3 and TRBJ1-1; D is undetermined. The CDR3 contains 14 residues. Germline CDR1 reads ENHRY; CDR2 reads SYGVKD. Trimming removed 2 bases from V and 5 bases from J, with 12 bases in between. Here the CDR3 DNA reads TGTGCCATCAGTGAGGGGTCGGGGATAACTGAAGCTTTCTTT. It codes for CAISEGSGITEAFF.

The rearrangement links TRBV5-6 to TRBJ1-2; TRBD1 matches 9 bases. The length of the CDR3 is 12 residues. Germline CDR1 is SGHDT and CDR2 is YYEEEE. V trimming: 3 bases; J trimming: 7 bases; junction bases outside the gene matches: 1. CDR3 in DNA: TGTGCCAGCAGCTGGGACAGGGCTGGCTACACCTTC. Translation gives CASSWDRAGYTF.

The chain carries TRBV27 and TRBJ2-2; 7 nucleotides agree with TRBD1. Germline V gene sequence: CDR1 MNHEY, CDR2 SMNVEV (reference sequence). J lost 0 bases, V lost 8 bases, and 3 bases had no gene match. CDR3 size: 14 residues. CDR3 nucleotides: TGTGCCAGCGGGGGACAGCCGAACACCGGGGAGCTGTTTTTT. Amino acid sequence: CASGGQPNTGELFF.

The V call is TRBV7-4, the J call TRBJ1-5; 8 nucleotides align to TRBD1. Trimming took 2 bases from V and 4 from J; bases not matched to a gene: 4. CDR3 length equals 15 residues. Germline values: CDR1 SGHVT, CDR2 SQSDAQ. The CDR3 loop reads CASSLIGQGNQPQHF. The CDR3 DNA reads as TGTGCCAGCAGCTTAATAGGACAGGGTAATCAGCCCCAGCATTTT.

The chain recombines TRBV7-8 with TRBJ1-3, with 7 bases identical to TRBD1. Germline CDR1 SGHVS, CDR2 FQNEAQ. There are 17 residues in the CDR3. Trimming took 4 bases from V and 0 from J; bases not matched to a gene: 9. CDR3 nucleotides: TGTGCCAGCAGCTCCAATCCGGGACAGCTCTCTGGAAACACCATATATTTT. As protein: CASSSNPGQLSGNTIYF.

This clone has a single count. J is TRBJ2-1 and V is TRBV7-3, with D possibly TRBD2 on 5 matching bases. Per germline, CDR1 SGHTA and CDR2 FQGTGA. This CDR3 spans 13 amino acids. Trimming left V 5 bases short and J 3 bases short, with 8 bases between. CDR3 nucleotides: TGTGCCAGCAGCCCCGGGGACTACAATGAGCAGTTCTTC. It translates to CASSPGDYNEQFF.

The V gene is TRBV18, the J gene TRBJ1-1, with D unclear. The CDR3 loop spans 15 amino acids. Germline V gene sequence: CDR1 KGHSH, CDR2 LQKENI. Trimming removed 2 bases from V and 1 base from J, with 11 bases in between. This CDR3 reads CASSPSQTGNTEAFF. CDR3 in DNA: TGTGCCAGCTCACCATCCCAGACTGGGAACACTGAAGCTTTCTTT. The full variable domain, with the rest looked up from reference TRBV18 and TRBJ1-1, is NAGVMQNPRHLVRRRGQEARLRCSPMKGHSHVYWYRQLPEEGLKFMVYLQKENIIDESGMPKERFSAEFPKEGPSILRIQQVVRGDSAAYFCASSPSQTGNTEAFFGQGTRLTVV.

This rearrangement joins TRBV5-4 to TRBJ2-1, with TRBD2 matching 7 bases. The CDR3 length is 16 residues. V trimming: 0 bases; J trimming: 3 bases; junction bases outside the gene matches: 6. Germline values: CDR1 SGHNT, CDR2 YYREEE (reference sequence). CDR3 amino acids: CASSLDWRGNYNEQFF. The CDR3 DNA reads as TGTGCCAGCAGCTTGGATTGGCGGGGGAACTACAATGAGCAGTTCTTC. The whole variable domain, remainder taken from reference TRBV5-4 and TRBJ2-1, is ETGVTQSPTHLIKTRGQQVTLRCSSQSGHNTVSWYQQALGQGPQFIFQYYREEENGRGNFPPRFSGLQFPNYSSELNVNALELDDSALYLCASSLDWRGNYNEQFFGPGTRLTVL.

The chain joins TRBV4-2 to TRBJ2-3; 9 bases are a match to TRBD2. The V segment lost 3 bases and the J segment 0 bases; nucleotides outside the gene matches: 4. The germline CDR1 and CDR2 sequences are LGHNA and YNFKEQ. CDR3 length: 16 amino acids. The CDR3 region is CASSQRLAESTDTQYF. The DNA of the CDR3 is TGTGCCAGCAGCCAGCGACTAGCGGAAAGCACAGATACGCAGTATTTT.